What follows describes a single TCR beta chain. Its antigen is unidentified. The sample is drawn from a study of shared clonotypes between healthy human individuals. Study background: The people who gave samples were a couple of women and three men aged 18 to 49.

The CDR3 extends over 13 amino acids. The germline CDR1 and CDR2 sequences are SEHNR and FQNEAQ (reference sequence). V lost 5 bases and J lost 11, with 17 bases in between. In the sorted-subset replicate PCRs, around 220 ng DNA, 30,000 or so T cell genomes, was used. As originally analysed: Quality scores were absent from the junction-only immunoSEQ sequences, so filtering differed. Method: immunoSEQ multiplex PCR; TCRdb's copy keeps in-frame clones and lacks some. V and J calls and clone size come straight from that table; D and trimming were deduced from the DNA. The repertoire includes roughly 2,300,000 clones, 85% to 95% of them detected once, and more than 0.35% sits in the top ten. Overall study results and limits: A generally larger estimated richness was seen in naive subsets than in memory subsets.

Sequenced: naive CD4+ T cells from PBMCs. This sample's subset: CD45RA+ positively selected. This chain joins TRBV7-9 and TRBJ2-3; D perhaps matches TRBD1 (5 bases). This TCR was sampled from a man in his late teens or twenties in good health. Some clones in this sample may be carry-over from other donors' samples. The chain's CDR3 is CASSALGQNLQYF. Written as DNA, the CDR3 is TGTGCCAGCAGCGCCCTGGGGCAGAATTTGCAGTATTTT.